This T cell receptor (beta chain) comes out of a study of blood T cell repertoires in COVID-19. V was cut by 5 bases and J by 3 bases, with 19 bases left in between. The germline V gene has CDR1 SGHTA and CDR2 FQGTGA. The CDR3 has 17 amino acids. This table comes from immunoSEQ multiplex PCR, and its TCRdb copy is limited to in-frame clones, with some not included. The table records 200,000 to 250,000 clones, more than 85% of them present only once. The receptor was derived from a man aged 55 to 70 with acute or convalescent COVID-19. This chain uses TRBV7-3 with TRBJ2-2; D is possibly TRBD1 (6 bases). The material sequenced was peripheral blood. The CDR3: CASSPQTGRGDTGELFF. For the CDR3, the DNA is TGTGCCAGCAGCCCGCAGACAGGAAGGGGAGACACCGGGGAGCTGTTTTTT.